This TCR beta chain comes out of a study of identical twins. Findings and caveats of the study: In zero-insertion analyses, partial confounding could arise from invariant MAIT and iNKT cells.

TCRdb independently ran MiXCR on the 5' RACE reads; one entry per CDR3 protein. Seen here are around 1.7 million distinct CDR3 sequences, about 32% observed once, and the top ten hold about 0.27%. The CDR3 extends over 15 amino acids. Trimming shortened V by 1 base and J by 11 bases, and 19 bases separated the two germline ends. With regard to this clonotype: The antigen is undetermined.

This sequence originates from a newborn girl in good health. Sequencing was performed on cord blood. V usage is TRBV12-3 or TRBV12-4 and J usage is TRBJ2-3; D remains unclear. The CDR3 is CASSLDQLTEDVQYF. For the CDR3, the DNA is TGTGCCAGCAGTTTAGATCAACTAACTGAAGATGTGCAGTATTTT.